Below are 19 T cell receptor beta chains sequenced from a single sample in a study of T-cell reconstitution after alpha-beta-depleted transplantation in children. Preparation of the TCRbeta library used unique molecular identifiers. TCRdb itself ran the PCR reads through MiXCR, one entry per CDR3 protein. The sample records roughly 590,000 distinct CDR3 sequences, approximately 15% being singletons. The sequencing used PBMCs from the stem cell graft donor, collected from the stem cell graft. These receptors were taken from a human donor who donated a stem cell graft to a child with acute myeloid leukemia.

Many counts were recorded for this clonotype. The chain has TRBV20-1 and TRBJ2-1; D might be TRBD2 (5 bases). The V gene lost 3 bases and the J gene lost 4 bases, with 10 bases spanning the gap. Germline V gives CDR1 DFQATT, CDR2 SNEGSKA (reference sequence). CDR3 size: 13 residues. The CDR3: CSARSGDYNEQFF. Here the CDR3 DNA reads TGCAGTGCTAGGTCCGGGGATTACAATGAGCAGTTCTTC.

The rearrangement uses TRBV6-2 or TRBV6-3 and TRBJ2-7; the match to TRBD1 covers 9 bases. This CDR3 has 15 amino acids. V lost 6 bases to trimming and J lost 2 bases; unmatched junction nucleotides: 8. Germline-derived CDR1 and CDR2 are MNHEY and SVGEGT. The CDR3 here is CASRPPGQGPYEQYF. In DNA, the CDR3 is TGTGCCAGCAGGCCTCCGGGACAGGGCCCCTACGAGCAGTACTTC.

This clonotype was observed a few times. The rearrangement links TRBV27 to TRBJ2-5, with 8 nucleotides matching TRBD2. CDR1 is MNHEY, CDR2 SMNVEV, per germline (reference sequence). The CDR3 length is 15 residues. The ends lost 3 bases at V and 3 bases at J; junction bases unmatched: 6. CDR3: CASSFPSGGKETQYF. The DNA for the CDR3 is TGTGCCAGCAGTTTCCCGAGCGGGGGCAAAGAGACCCAGTACTTC.

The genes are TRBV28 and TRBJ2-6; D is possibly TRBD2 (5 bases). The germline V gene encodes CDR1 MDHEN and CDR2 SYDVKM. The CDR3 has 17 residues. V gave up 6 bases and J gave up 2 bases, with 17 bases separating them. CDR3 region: CASRRPPRVAGANVLTF. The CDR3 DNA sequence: TGTGCCAGCAGGCGACCCCCGAGGGTAGCTGGGGCCAACGTCCTGACTTTC.

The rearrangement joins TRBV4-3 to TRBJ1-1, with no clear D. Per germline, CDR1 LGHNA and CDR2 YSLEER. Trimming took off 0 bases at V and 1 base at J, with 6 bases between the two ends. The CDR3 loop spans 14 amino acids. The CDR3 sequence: CASSQERPNTEAFF. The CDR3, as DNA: TGCGCCAGCAGCCAAGAACGGCCGAACACTGAAGCTTTCTTT.

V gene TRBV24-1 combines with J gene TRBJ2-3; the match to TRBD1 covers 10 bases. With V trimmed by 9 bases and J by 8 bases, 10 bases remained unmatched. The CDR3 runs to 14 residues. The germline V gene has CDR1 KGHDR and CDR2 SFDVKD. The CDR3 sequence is CATAGTGESGTQYF. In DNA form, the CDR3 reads TGTGCCACCGCGGGGACAGGGGAGTCAGGTACGCAGTATTTT.

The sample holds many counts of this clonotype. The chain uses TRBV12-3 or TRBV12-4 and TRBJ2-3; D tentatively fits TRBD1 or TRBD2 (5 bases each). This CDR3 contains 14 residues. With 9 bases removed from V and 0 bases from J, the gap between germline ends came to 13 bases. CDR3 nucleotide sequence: TGTGCCAGTAAGGAGGACATCAGCACAGATACGCAGTATTTT. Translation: CASKEDISTDTQYF.

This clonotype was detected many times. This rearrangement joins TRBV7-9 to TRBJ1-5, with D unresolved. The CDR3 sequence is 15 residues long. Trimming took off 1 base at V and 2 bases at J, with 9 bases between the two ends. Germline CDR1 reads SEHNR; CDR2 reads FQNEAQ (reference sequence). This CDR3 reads CASSLEGPRNQPQHF. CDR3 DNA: TGTGCCAGCAGCTTAGAGGGTCCCCGCAATCAGCCCCAGCATTTT.

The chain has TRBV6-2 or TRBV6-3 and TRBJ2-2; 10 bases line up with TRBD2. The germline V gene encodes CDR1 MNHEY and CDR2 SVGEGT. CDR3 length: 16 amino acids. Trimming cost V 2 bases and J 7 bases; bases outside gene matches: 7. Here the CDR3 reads CASSYSLAGASGELFF. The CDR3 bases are TGTGCCAGCAGTTACAGTCTAGCGGGGGCGAGCGGGGAGCTGTTTTTT.

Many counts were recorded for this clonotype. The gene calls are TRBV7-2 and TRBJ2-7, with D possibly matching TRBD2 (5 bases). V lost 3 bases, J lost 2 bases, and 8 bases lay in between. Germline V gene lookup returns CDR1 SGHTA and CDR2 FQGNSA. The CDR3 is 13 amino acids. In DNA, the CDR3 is TGTGCCAGCAGCTTGAGCGGAACCTACGAGCAGTACTTC. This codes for CASSLSGTYEQYF.

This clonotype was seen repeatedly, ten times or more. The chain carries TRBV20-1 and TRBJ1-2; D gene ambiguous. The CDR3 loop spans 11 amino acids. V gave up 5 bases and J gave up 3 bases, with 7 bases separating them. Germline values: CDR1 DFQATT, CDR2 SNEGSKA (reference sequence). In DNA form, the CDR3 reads TGCAGTGCTGAACACTACTATGGCTACACCTTC. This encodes CSAEHYYGYTF.

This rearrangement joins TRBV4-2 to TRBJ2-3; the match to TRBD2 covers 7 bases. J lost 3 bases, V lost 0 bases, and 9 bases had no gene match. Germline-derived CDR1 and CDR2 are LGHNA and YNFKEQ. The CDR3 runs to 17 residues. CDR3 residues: CASSQDPTSVQTDTQYF. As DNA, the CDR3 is TGTGCCAGCAGCCAAGATCCTACTAGCGTCCAGACAGATACGCAGTATTTT.

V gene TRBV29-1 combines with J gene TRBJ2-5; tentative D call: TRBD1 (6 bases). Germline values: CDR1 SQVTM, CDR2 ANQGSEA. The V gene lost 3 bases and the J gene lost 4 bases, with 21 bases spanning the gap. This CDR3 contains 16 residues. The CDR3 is CSVEGPSTGDGETQYF. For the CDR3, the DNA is TGCAGCGTTGAGGGGCCCTCGACAGGAGACGGAGAGACCCAGTACTTC.

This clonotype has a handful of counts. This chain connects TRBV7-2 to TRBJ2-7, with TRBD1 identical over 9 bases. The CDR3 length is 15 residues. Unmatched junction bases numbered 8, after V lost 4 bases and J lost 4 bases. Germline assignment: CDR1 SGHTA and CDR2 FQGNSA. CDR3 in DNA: TGTGCCAGCAGCTCTTTGGGGACAGGGAGGTACGAGCAGTACTTC. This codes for CASSSLGTGRYEQYF.

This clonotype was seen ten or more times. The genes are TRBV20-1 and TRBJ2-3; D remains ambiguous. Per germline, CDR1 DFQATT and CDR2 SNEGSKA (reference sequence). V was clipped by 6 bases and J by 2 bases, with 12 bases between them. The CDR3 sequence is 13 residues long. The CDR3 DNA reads TGCAGTGCCCGGGCAGGAGTCACAGATACGCAGTATTTT. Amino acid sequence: CSARAGVTDTQYF.

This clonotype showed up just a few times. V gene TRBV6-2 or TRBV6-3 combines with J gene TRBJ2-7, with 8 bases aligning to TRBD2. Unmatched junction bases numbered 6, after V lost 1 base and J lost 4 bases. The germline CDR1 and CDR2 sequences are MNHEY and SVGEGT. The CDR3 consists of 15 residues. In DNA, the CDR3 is TGTGCCAGCAGTTACTTTAGCGGGGCTGCTTACGAGCAGTACTTC. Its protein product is CASSYFSGAAYEQYF.

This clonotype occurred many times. This chain's CDR3 is CATSRVRGANVLTF. CDR3 in DNA: TGTGCCACCAGCAGGGTACGAGGGGCCAACGTCCTGACTTTC. The chain carries TRBV15 and TRBJ2-6; D is unclear. Deletions cut 3 bases from V and 4 bases from J, with 7 bases between. Per germline, CDR1 LNHNV and CDR2 YYDKDF (reference sequence). The length of the CDR3 is 14 residues.

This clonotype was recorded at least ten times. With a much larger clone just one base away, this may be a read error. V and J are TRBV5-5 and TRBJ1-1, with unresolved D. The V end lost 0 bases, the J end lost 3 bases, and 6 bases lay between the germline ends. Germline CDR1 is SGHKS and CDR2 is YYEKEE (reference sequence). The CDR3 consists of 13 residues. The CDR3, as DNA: TGTGCCAGCAGCTTGGGACCGCACACTGAAGCTTTCTTT. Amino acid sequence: CASSLGPHTEAFF. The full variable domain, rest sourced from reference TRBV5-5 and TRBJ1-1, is DAGVTQSPTHLIKTRGQQVTLRCSPISGHKSVSWYQQVLGQGPQFIFQYYEKEERGRGNFPDRFSARQFPNYSSELNVNALLLGDSALYLCASSLGPHTEAFFGQGTRLTVV.

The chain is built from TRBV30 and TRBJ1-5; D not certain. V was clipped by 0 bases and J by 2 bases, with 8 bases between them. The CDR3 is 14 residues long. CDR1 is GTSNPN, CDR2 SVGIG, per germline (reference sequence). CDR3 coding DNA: TGTGCCTGGAGTGTAACTGGGGGCAATCAGCCCCAGCATTTT. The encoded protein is CAWSVTGGNQPQHF.